The next 14 T cell receptor beta chains were all read from a single sample in a study of blood T cell repertoires in COVID-19. Only in-frame clones appear in the TCRdb table, and some are missing; sequencing was by immunoSEQ multiplex PCR. There are roughly 320,000 clones in the sample; 65% to 90% occur only once, and roughly 7.8% lies in the top ten. The sequenced sample consisted of peripheral blood. These TCRs come from a human donor in a cohort sampled during active COVID-19.

The chain carries TRBV28 and TRBJ2-3, with 7 bases lining up with TRBD2. CDR3 size: 15 residues. The germline gives CDR1 MDHEN, CDR2 SYDVKM. The trim removed 5 bases at V and 2 bases at J, leaving 7 bases unmatched. CDR3 nucleotide sequence: TGTGCCAGCAGTCAAGCGGGGATGGTCACAGATACGCAGTATTTT. As protein: CASSQAGMVTDTQYF.

This chain uses TRBV19 with TRBJ2-7, with 8 bases lining up with TRBD2. J gave up 6 bases and V 8 bases, and 12 bases lay outside the gene matches. Germline assignment: CDR1 LNHDA and CDR2 SQIVND (reference sequence). The CDR3 loop spans 14 amino acids. As DNA, the CDR3 is TGTGCCAGTGGGATCGGGGGGGAGTCTGGCGAGCAGTACTTC. Amino acids: CASGIGGESGEQYF.

This clone was recorded only once. V is TRBV27 and J is TRBJ1-5; TRBD1 agrees at 7 bases. Trimming took 5 bases from V and 7 from J; bases not matched to a gene: 11. CDR1 and CDR2 from the germline V gene are MNHEY and SMNVEV (reference sequence). The CDR3 covers 15 residues. CDR3 sequence (DNA): TGTGCCAGCAGTGCAACAGGGGAATCTTACCAGCCCCAGCATTTT. It yields the protein CASSATGESYQPQHF.

The V call is TRBV24-1, the J call TRBJ2-3; 9 nucleotides line up with TRBD2. V was pared by 1 base and J by 0 bases, with 1 base of the junction left unmatched. The CDR3 runs to 16 residues. Germline CDR1 KGHDR, CDR2 SFDVKD. This CDR3 is CATSDFTSGSTDTQYF. CDR3 in DNA: TGTGCCACCAGTGATTTTACTAGCGGGAGCACAGATACGCAGTATTTT.

V gene TRBV7-2 combines with J gene TRBJ2-2, with TRBD2 matching over 11 bases. The CDR3 is 17 amino acids. Germline CDR1 is SGHTA and CDR2 is FQGNSA. Unmatched junction bases numbered 5, after V lost 5 bases and J lost 0 bases. The CDR3 DNA reads TGTGCCAGCAGCCTTAGCGGGGGGGCCGCGAACACCGGGGAGCTGTTTTTT. Translated: CASSLSGGAANTGELFF. Combining the CDR3 with reference TRBV7-2 and TRBJ2-2 gives the whole variable domain GAGVSQSPSNKVTEKGKDVELRCDPISGHTALYWYRQSLGQGLEFLIYFQGNSAPDKSGLPSDRFSAERTGGSVSTLTIQRTQQEDSAVYLCASSLSGGAANTGELFFGEGSRLTVL.

The genes are TRBV6-5 and TRBJ1-2; TRBD1 is a possible D gene (6 bases). Germline V gene lookup returns CDR1 MNHEY and CDR2 SVGAGI. CDR3 size: 12 residues. The V gene lost 10 bases and the J gene lost 9 bases, with 18 bases spanning the gap. CDR3 coding DNA: TGTGCCACCACTTTTGGGGGCGAGAGCTACACCTTC. It yields the protein CATTFGGESYTF.

This clone was counted only a few times. This sequence joins TRBV7-9 and TRBJ2-7; TRBD1 matches 7 bases. Looked up from germline, CDR1 is SEHNR and CDR2 is FQNEAQ (reference sequence). V dropped 4 bases and J dropped 9; count of bases not matched to a gene: 12. CDR3 length: 14 amino acids. The CDR3 nucleotides read TGTGCCAGCAGCTCGACAGGGTTGGCGTCGGGGCAGTACTTC. It encodes CASSSTGLASGQYF. Supplemented by reference TRBV7-9 and TRBJ2-7, the full variable domain reads DTGVSQNPRHKITKRGQNVTFRCDPISEHNRLYWYRQTLGQGPEFLTYFQNEAQLEKSRLLSDRFSAERPKGSFSTLEIQRTEQGDSAMYLCASSSTGLASGQYFGPGTRLTVT.

V and J are TRBV9 and TRBJ1-5; TRBD1 matches 7 bases. V trimming: 0 bases; J trimming: 7 bases; junction bases outside the gene matches: 4. The germline gives CDR1 SGDLS, CDR2 YYNGEE. This CDR3 has 14 amino acids. Written as DNA, the CDR3 is TGTGCCAGCAGCGTAGGGGCAGGGGGGCAGCCCCAGCATTTT. Residues: CASSVGAGGQPQHF.

The chain joins TRBV2 to TRBJ2-6, with TRBD1 matching over 7 bases. Germline CDR1 SNHLY, CDR2 FYNNEI. The CDR3 consists of 15 residues. V shed 6 bases and J 2 bases; nucleotides not matched to a gene: 4. CDR3 in amino acids: CASSVDRAGANVLTF. Here the CDR3 DNA reads TGTGCCAGCAGCGTTGACAGGGCTGGGGCCAACGTCCTGACTTTC. Variable domain in full (rest from reference TRBV2 and TRBJ2-6): EPEVTQTPSHQVTQMGQEVILRCVPISNHLYFYWYRQILGQKVEFLVSFYNNEISEKSEIFDDQFSVERPDGSNFTLKIRSTKLEDSAMYFCASSVDRAGANVLTFGAGSRLTVL.

The chain recombines TRBV9 with TRBJ1-2, with D possibly matching TRBD1 (6 bases). Germline loops: CDR1 SGDLS, CDR2 YYNGEE. This CDR3 has 12 amino acids. The ends were cut back, 2 bases at V and 8 bases at J, with 10 bases in the middle. Written as DNA, the CDR3 is TGTGCCAGCAGCGTCAGGGGCGGAGGCTACACCTTC. Protein product: CASSVRGGGYTF.

V and J are TRBV6-2 or TRBV6-3 and TRBJ2-7; 7 bases map to TRBD2. Germline CDR1 and CDR2: MNHEY and SVGEGT. V trimming: 3 bases; J trimming: 2 bases; junction bases outside the gene matches: 7. This CDR3 comprises 15 residues. The CDR3 DNA sequence: TGTGCCAGCAGTTATTTGCCTAGCGGTACCTACGAGCAGTACTTC. Protein sequence: CASSYLPSGTYEQYF.

A few counts support this clone. The chain employs TRBV12-3 or TRBV12-4 and TRBJ1-6, with D unclear. V was pared by 7 bases and J by 14 bases, with 12 bases between. The CDR3 totals 11 residues. CDR3 nucleotide sequence: TGTGCCAGCACCTCGTCCTCTTCCCTCCACTTT. Amino acid sequence: CASTSSSSLHF.

The count of this clone is one. J is TRBJ1-3 and V is TRBV3-1 (or the pseudogene TRBV3-2); 7 bases line up with TRBD1. The CDR3 is made up of 16 amino acids. Per germline, CDR1 LGHDT and CDR2 YNNKEL (reference sequence). The trim removed 0 bases at V and 5 bases at J, leaving 7 bases unmatched. As DNA, the CDR3 is TGTGCCAGCAGCCAAGATGCCGGGACAGCCAGAAACACCATATATTTT. Residues: CASSQDAGTARNTIYF.

The rearrangement links TRBV24-1 to TRBJ1-2; D is unclear. From germline, CDR1 is KGHDR and CDR2 SFDVKD. Trimming cost V 5 bases and J 8 bases, with 11 bases left between them. The CDR3 is 12 amino acids. CDR3 residues: CATSVEEGGYTF. CDR3 DNA: TGTGCCACCAGTGTGGAGGAAGGGGGCTACACCTTC.